Presented here are 6 T cell receptor beta chains from one specimen sequenced in a study of T-cell memory formation after mild COVID-19. MiXCR, run by TCRdb on the 5' RACE reads, gives a single entry per CDR3 protein. The sample includes a few hundred thousand distinct CDR3 sequences, over 7% of them seen just once. The sample comprised PBMCs or a T cell subset sorted from them (not recorded which). The origin of the receptors is a man aged 18-30 years who had mild COVID-19 (a few samples of this study predate the infection). Cell type and time point are not known.

This rearrangement joins TRBV15 to TRBJ2-7, with unresolved D. The germline CDR1 and CDR2 sequences are LNHNV and YYDKDF (reference sequence). This CDR3 is built from 14 residues. With 0 bases removed from V and 3 bases from J, the gap between germline ends came to 9 bases. CDR3: CATSRDLADYEQYV. As DNA, the CDR3 is TGTGCCACCAGCAGAGATTTGGCAGACTACGAGCAGTACGTC.

This clonotype occurred a few times. V usage is TRBV3-2 and J usage is TRBJ1-1; the DNA was not compared with TRBD1, the D call given in the table. TRBV3-2 is noted as a pseudogene. This CDR3 region has 13 residues. In nucleotides, the CDR3 is TGTGCCAGCAGCCAAGATCATGGAGGGGTAGCTTTCTTT. Translated, it gives CASSQDHGGVAFF.

The rearrangement joins TRBV3-1 to TRBJ1-1; the match to TRBD1 covers 7 bases. CDR1 is LGHDT, CDR2 YNNKEL, per germline (reference sequence). The V gene end was trimmed by 6 bases and the J gene end by 0 bases; junction bases not matched to a gene: 4. The CDR3 runs 14 residues. CDR3 protein: CASRLTGLNTEAFF. Here the CDR3 DNA reads TGTGCCAGCAGATTGACAGGGTTGAACACTGAAGCTTTCTTT.

To note about this clonotype: The DNA is left out, because the CDR3 cannot be placed on it with certainty; the CDR3 is given as TCRdb lists it. CDR3 amino acids: CASRITGARSFLW. The J gene is TRBJ1-1, the V gene TRBV6-5; TRBD1, the D gene given by the table, was not confirmed from the DNA. The CDR3 totals 13 residues, both ends included. Germline CDR1 reads MNHEY; CDR2 reads SVGAGI.

This clonotype was detected a few times. V gene TRBV5-4 combines with J gene TRBJ2-3, with 11 bases identical to TRBD2. The V segment lost 4 bases and the J segment 2 bases; nucleotides outside the gene matches: 6. This CDR3 is 16 amino acids long. Germline CDR1 and CDR2: SGHNT and YYREEE (reference sequence). CDR3 amino acids: CASSTRLAGITDTQYF. The CDR3 DNA reads as TGTGCCAGCAGCACGAGACTAGCGGGAATCACAGATACGCAGTATTTT.

This clonotype was seen only a few times. The gene calls are TRBV20-1 and TRBJ1-1; 7 bases map to TRBD1. V lost 0 bases, J lost 8 bases, and 12 bases stayed unmatched. This CDR3 has 15 amino acids. Germline CDR1 and CDR2: DFQATT and SNEGSKA (reference sequence). CDR3 loop: CSARDHRGVGTEAFF. The CDR3 coding sequence is TGCAGTGCTAGAGATCACAGGGGAGTGGGGACCGAAGCTTTCTTT.